This T cell receptor (beta chain) is drawn from a study of shared clonotypes between healthy human individuals. Study-wide background: Donor composition was two women and a few men, aged 18 to 49. Researchers assigned three CD4 naive, three CD4 memory, two CD8 naive and one CD8 memory plate to each donor. Study-wide points: Sample collection involved blood only; tissue repertoires are likely different. Relative to memory subsets, naive subsets generally showed larger estimated richness.

This clone was seen just once. Its antigen is currently unknown. The CDR3 consists of 15 residues. The V gene lost 0 bases and the J gene lost 5 bases, with 13 bases spanning the gap. Germline loops: CDR1 MNHEY, CDR2 SVGAGI. Sequenced by immunoSEQ multiplex PCR; TCRdb stores in-frame clones only, minus some. The profile shows about 1,800,000 clones, about 95% of them singletons. The naive CD8 fraction comprised CD45RO-negative cells positively selected for CCR7 and excluded terminally differentiated effector memory CD45RA+ cells. This chain connects TRBV6-5 to TRBJ2-5; possibly TRBD1 or TRBD2 for D (6 bases each). The sequence derives from a man younger than 35 in good health. The sequenced material came from naive CD8+ T cells sorted from blood. In nucleotides, the CDR3 is TGTGCCAGCAGTTACTCGACGGGGGCGGAGGAGACCCAGTACTTC. The encoded protein is CASSYSTGAEETQYF.